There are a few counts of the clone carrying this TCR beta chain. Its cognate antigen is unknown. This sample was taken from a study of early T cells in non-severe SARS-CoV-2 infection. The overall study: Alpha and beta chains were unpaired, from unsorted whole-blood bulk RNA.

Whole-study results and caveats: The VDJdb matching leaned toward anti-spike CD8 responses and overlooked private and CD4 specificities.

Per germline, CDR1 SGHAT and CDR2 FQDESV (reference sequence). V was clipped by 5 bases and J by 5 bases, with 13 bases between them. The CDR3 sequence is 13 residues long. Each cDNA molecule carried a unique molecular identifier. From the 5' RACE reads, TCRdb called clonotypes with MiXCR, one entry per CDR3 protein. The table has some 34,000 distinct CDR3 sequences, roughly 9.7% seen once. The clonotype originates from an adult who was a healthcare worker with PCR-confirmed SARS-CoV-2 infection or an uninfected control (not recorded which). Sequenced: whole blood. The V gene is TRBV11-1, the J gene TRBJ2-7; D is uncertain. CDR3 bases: TGTGCCAGCAGCCCTCTTAGCACGGACGAGCAGTACTTC. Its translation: CASSPLSTDEQYF.